This paragraph covers one TCR beta chain sequence. Antigen: not known. This entry belongs to a study of a mutant IDH1 vaccine in newly diagnosed glioma. Study-level information: Most patients had radiochemotherapy with temozolomide before enrollment; others had one alone. Overall study findings and caveats: The authors found pseudoprogression apparently unrelated to changes in top peripheral T cell clonotypes.

Time point of the sample: baseline, week 1 (first vaccination visit). Treatment in this sample: pre-vaccination baseline after standard-of-care therapy. Germline V CDR1 and CDR2: ENHRY, SYGVKD. The ends lost 6 bases at V and 7 bases at J; junction bases unmatched: 9. CDR3 length equals 14 residues. The protocol was immunoSEQ multiplex PCR, while the TCRdb copy is restricted to in-frame clones and leaves out a portion. The data show 20,000 to 30,000 clones, approximately 89% seen once. The J gene is TRBJ1-3, the V gene TRBV10-3; 7 positions agree with TRBD1. This sequence originates from a man aged 30 to 45 with glioma. The material sequenced was PBMCs, taken from a glioma patient treated with radiotherapy, temozolomide or both. In DNA, the CDR3 is TGTGCCATCAGACCCGACAGGGTAGGGAACACCATATATTTT. Its protein product is CAIRPDRVGNTIYF.